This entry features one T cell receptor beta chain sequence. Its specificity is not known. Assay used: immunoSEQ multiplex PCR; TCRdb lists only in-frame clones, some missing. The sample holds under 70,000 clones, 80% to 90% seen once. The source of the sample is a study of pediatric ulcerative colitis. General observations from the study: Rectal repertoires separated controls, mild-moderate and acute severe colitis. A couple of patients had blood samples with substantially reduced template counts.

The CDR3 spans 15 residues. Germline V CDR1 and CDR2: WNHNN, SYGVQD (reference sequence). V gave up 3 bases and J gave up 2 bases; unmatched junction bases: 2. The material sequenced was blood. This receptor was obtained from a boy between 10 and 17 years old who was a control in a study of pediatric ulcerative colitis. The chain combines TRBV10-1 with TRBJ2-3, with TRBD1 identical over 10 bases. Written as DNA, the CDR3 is TGCGCCAGCAGTGAAGGACAGGGGGACACAGATACGCAGTATTTT. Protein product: CASSEGQGDTDTQYF.